A selection of T cell receptor beta chains follows, all from one sample in a study of low-dose radiotherapy and immunotherapy resistance in tumors. TCRdb reprocessed the reads with MiXCR, giving one entry per CDR3 protein. Of approximately 100,000 distinct CDR3 sequences listed, roughly 20% are singletons. Sequenced material: PBMCs, taken after low-dose radiotherapy plus immunotherapy. These receptor sequences come from a male donor with prostate cancer. CDR3s include the opening cysteine and the closing phenylalanine or tryptophan. The order of the fields is D gene, J gene, clone size, V gene, CDR3 length, CDR3 DNA, CDR3 protein. The D gene is left open where the match is weak. Not every row has a clone size; where given, it reads once, few, many or a size class.

>NA|TRBJ2-3|NA|TRBV5-1|14
TGCGCCAGCAGCCCGCGGTTTGACACAGATACGCAGTATTTT
CASSPRFDTDTQYF
>NA|TRBJ2-1|few|TRBV27|17
TGTGCCAGCAGTTTTGGGTACCCTCCAGCCCCCTACAATGAGCAGTTCTTC
CASSFGYPPAPYNEQFF
>NA|TRBJ2-7|many|TRBV28|13
TGTGCCAGCAGCCCGCTCGGGCCCCCCGGGCAGTACTTC
CASSPLGPPGQYF
>NA|TRBJ2-6|many|TRBV11-3|14
TGTGCCAGCAGTCCCGGGGCTGGGGCCAACGTCCTGACTTTC
CASSPGAGANVLTF
>NA|TRBJ2-1|few|TRBV7-2|14
TGTGCCAGCAGCTTAGGGCTAGCGAACAATGAGCAGTTCTTC
CASSLGLANNEQFF
>NA|TRBJ2-7|many|TRBV5-1|14
TGCGCCAGCAGCTTACAGGGCTTGCGCTACGAGCAGTACTTC
CASSLQGLRYEQYF
>NA|TRBJ1-1|many|TRBV19|12
TGTGCCAGTAGTTGGGGTCGCGTTGAAGCTTTCTTT
CASSWGRVEAFF
>NA|TRBJ2-2|NA|TRBV27|13
TGTGCCAGCAGTACAGGGTCCACCGGGGAGCTGTTTTTT
CASSTGSTGELFF
>NA|TRBJ1-2|many|TRBV5-6|13
TGTGCCAGCAGCTTTCGGACATTTTATGGCTACACCTTC
CASSFRTFYGYTF
>NA|TRBJ1-2|many|TRBV24-1|13
TGTGCCACCAGTGGCGGGACGGGCCGTGGCTACACCTTC
CATSGGTGRGYTF
>TRBD2|TRBJ2-5|many|TRBV10-2|13
TGCGCCAGCAGGGCCGGGACTAAAGAGACCCAGTACTTC
CASRAGTKETQYF
>NA|TRBJ1-5|NA|TRBV6-2/TRBV6-3|18
TGTGCCAGCAGTTACAACGTTGGGACCGCTGGGCGGGATCAGCCCCAGCATTTT
CASSYNVGTAGRDQPQHF
>NA|TRBJ2-3|many|TRBV3-1|16
TGTGCCAGCAGCCCCAAGCGGAGAATAACCACAGATACGCAGTATTTT
CASSPKRRITTDTQYF
>TRBD2|TRBJ2-5|many|TRBV7-2|19
TGTGCCAGCAGCTTCGCAGGACTAGCGGGGGGTCCGTCGGGAGAGACCCAGTACTTC
CASSFAGLAGGPSGETQYF
>TRBD2|TRBJ2-3|many|TRBV19|18
TGTGCCAGTAGTATTTCCCCCCCGGGACTAGTTTTGCCAGATACGCAGTATTTT
CASSISPPGLVLPDTQYF
>NA|TRBJ2-2|few|TRBV5-5|15
TGTGCCAGCAGCCCACAGGTTTACAACACCGGGGAGCTGTTTTTT
CASSPQVYNTGELFF
>NA|TRBJ2-5|NA|TRBV5-1|14
TGCGCCAGCAGCTTTGGATTTTTGGGGGAGACCCAGTACTTC
CASSFGFLGETQYF
>NA|TRBJ2-7|many|TRBV10-2|12
TGCGCCACAGCCCTCTCCTCCTACGAGCAGTACTTC
CATALSSYEQYF
>NA|TRBJ2-6|many|TRBV11-2|16
TGTGCCAGCACCCTACCAGGTTTCTCTGGGGCCAACGTCCTGACTTTC
CASTLPGFSGANVLTF
>NA|TRBJ2-5|NA|TRBV26|15
TGTGCCAGCAGTCAGCCTGCCCAGGGTTGGGAGACCCAGTACTTC
CASSQPAQGWETQYF
>NA|TRBJ2-7|few|TRBV7-3|13
TGTGCCAGCAGCTCAGGGTCAGGCGACGAGCAGTACTTC
CASSSGSGDEQYF
>NA|TRBJ2-5|many|TRBV6-1|13
TGTGCCAGCAATAAGCCGGGACGGGAGACCCAGTACTTC
CASNKPGRETQYF
>NA|TRBJ2-3|NA|TRBV6-2/TRBV6-3|13
TGTGCCAGTTTGAGGCAGGCTTCAGATACGCAGTATTTT
CASLRQASDTQYF
>NA|TRBJ2-6|many|TRBV5-1|14
TGCGCCAGCAGCTTCCCCTCTGGGGCCAACGTCCTGACTTTC
CASSFPSGANVLTF
>TRBD2|TRBJ2-5|many|TRBV5-4|14
TGTGCCAGCAGCTTGCTAGCGGGGGAAGAGACCCAGTACTTC
CASSLLAGEETQYF
>NA|TRBJ2-5|many|TRBV4-1|14
TGCGCCAGCAGCCAAAGGGCGGGCTTGGAGACCCAGTACTTC
CASSQRAGLETQYF
>TRBD2|TRBJ2-2|NA|TRBV12-3/TRBV12-4|13
TGTGCCTCTGGGGAGCGGGGGTTCGGGGAGCTGTTTTTT
CASGERGFGELFF
>NA|TRBJ2-5|many|TRBV5-3|13
TGTGCCAGCAGCTTGAAGGTCGGGGAGACCCAGTACTTC
CASSLKVGETQYF
>TRBD2|TRBJ2-7|NA|TRBV7-8|15
TGTGCCAGCAGACAAGGACTAGCGGTCCTCGGCGAGCAGTACTTC
CASRQGLAVLGEQYF
>NA|TRBJ2-6|many|TRBV30|18
TGTGCCTGGAGTTCTTTCGGAATAGGCTTCTCTGGGGCCAACGTCCTGACTTTC
CAWSSFGIGFSGANVLTF
>NA|TRBJ1-2|many|TRBV3-1|14
TGTGCCAGCAGCCAAGGCGCCCCTAACTATGGCTACACCTTC
CASSQGAPNYGYTF
>TRBD2|TRBJ2-1|many|TRBV5-1|17
TGCGCCAGCAGCTTGGGTAGTCTAGCGGGACCCTACAATGAGCAGTTCTTC
CASSLGSLAGPYNEQFF
>TRBD2|TRBJ2-3|NA|TRBV7-8|15
TGTGCCAGCAGCCCCAGACTAGCCAGCACAGATACGCAGTATTTT
CASSPRLASTDTQYF
>NA|TRBJ2-3|once|TRBV6-5|12
TGTGCCAGCAGTCGAACTGGTTCAACGCAGTATTTT
CASSRTGSTQYF
>TRBD1|TRBJ1-4|NA|TRBV5-4|15
TGTGCCAGCAGCCTGGGACAGGGCGCTAATGAAAAACTGTTTTTT
CASSLGQGANEKLFF
>NA|TRBJ1-6|many|TRBV13|15
TGTGCCAGCAGCTTAAGGGCGGGTAGAAATTCACCCCTCCACTTT
CASSLRAGRNSPLHF
>NA|TRBJ1-2|many|TRBV10-3|11
TGTGCCATCAGGGGGGACACCAGCTACACCTTC
CAIRGDTSYTF
>NA|TRBJ2-7|NA|TRBV19|15
TGTGCCAGTAGTATTCCGGGAAAGGGGCGGAACGAGCGGTACTTC
CASSIPGKGRNERYF
>NA|TRBJ1-1|many|TRBV7-8|12
TGTGCCAGCACCCGGGTGAGCCCTGAAGCTTTCTTT
CASTRVSPEAFF
>NA|TRBJ2-2|many|TRBV19|12
TGTGCCAGCAGTGCCCCCACTGGGGAGCTGTTTTTT
CASSAPTGELFF
>TRBD1|TRBJ2-7|many|TRBV5-1|14
TGCGCCAGCAGCCGGGGACAGGCGACCTACGAGCAGTACTTC
CASSRGQATYEQYF
>NA|TRBJ1-5|many|TRBV5-1|13
TGTGCCAGCAGCTTGGGCGGGGGTCAGCCCCAGCATTTT
CASSLGGGQPQHF
>TRBD1|TRBJ2-7|many|TRBV5-1|16
TGCGCCAGCAGCGACCGGGACAGGGGGCAGTATCTCGAGCAGTACTTC
CASSDRDRGQYLEQYF
>TRBD2|TRBJ2-5|many|TRBV6-5|17
TGTGCCAGCAGTGACTGGACTAGCGGGGGGACCCAAGAGACCCAGTACTTC
CASSDWTSGGTQETQYF
>TRBD1|TRBJ1-5|many|TRBV19|13
TGTGCCAGTAGTATCCGGACAGGCCAGCCCCAGCATTTT
CASSIRTGQPQHF
>TRBD2|TRBJ2-3|many|TRBV6-1|16
TGTGCCAGCAGTGAAGAGAGCGGGGGCGAGCCAGATACGCAGTATTTT
CASSEESGGEPDTQYF
>NA|TRBJ2-1|few|TRBV7-2|15
TGTGCCAGGCCTCAGCTCTCGAGCTCCTACAATGAGCAGTTCTTC
CARPQLSSSYNEQFF
>NA|TRBJ1-5|many|TRBV30|13
TGTGCCTGGAGTCCAGGACGGAATCAGCCCCAGCATTTT
CAWSPGRNQPQHF
>NA|TRBJ2-7|many|TRBV19|12
TGTGCCAGTAGTGACTCAGGAGGCATCCAGTACTTC
CASSDSGGIQYF
>TRBD1|TRBJ2-2|few|TRBV7-3|16
TGTGCCAGCAGCCCGGGGGACAGGTCGAACACCGGGGAGCTGTTTTTT
CASSPGDRSNTGELFF
>TRBD2|TRBJ2-3|many|TRBV6-8|16
TGTGCCAGCAGTTACACCGCGGCGGGGGGCACAGATACGCAGTATTTT
CASSYTAAGGTDTQYF
>TRBD2|TRBJ2-2|NA|TRBV5-4|17
TGTGCCAGCAGCGCCTGGACTAGCGGGATGAACACCGGGGAGCTGTTTTTT
CASSAWTSGMNTGELFF
>NA|TRBJ2-1|many|TRBV11-2|12
TGTGCCAGCAGCTTAGAGGGCTACGAGCAGTTCTTC
CASSLEGYEQFF
>TRBD2|TRBJ2-3|NA|TRBV2|15
TGTGCCAGCAGTCCCACTAGCGGGGGGGCCGATACGCAGTATTTT
CASSPTSGGADTQYF
>NA|TRBJ1-1|many|TRBV19|17
TGTGCCAGTAGTATTCAAGGTCGCTTCTCTAGGAACACTGAAGCTTTCTTT
CASSIQGRFSRNTEAFF
>NA|TRBJ1-1|NA|TRBV6-2/TRBV6-3|16
TGTGCCAGCAGTTACGTGTCAGGGCTACGTCGTACTGAAGCTTTCTTT
CASSYVSGLRRTEAFF